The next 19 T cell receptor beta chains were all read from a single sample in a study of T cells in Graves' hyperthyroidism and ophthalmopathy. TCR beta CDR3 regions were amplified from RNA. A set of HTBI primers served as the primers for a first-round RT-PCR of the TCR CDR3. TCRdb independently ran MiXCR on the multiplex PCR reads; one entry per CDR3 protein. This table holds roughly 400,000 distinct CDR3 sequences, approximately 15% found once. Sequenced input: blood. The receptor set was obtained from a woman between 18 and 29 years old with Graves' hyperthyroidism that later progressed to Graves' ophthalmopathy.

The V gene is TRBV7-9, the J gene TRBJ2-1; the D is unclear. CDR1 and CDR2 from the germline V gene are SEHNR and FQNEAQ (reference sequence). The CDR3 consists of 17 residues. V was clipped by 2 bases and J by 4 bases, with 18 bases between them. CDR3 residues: CASSLWAVTSSYNEQFF. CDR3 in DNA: TGTGCCAGCAGCTTATGGGCGGTGACCTCCTCTTACAATGAGCAGTTCTTC.

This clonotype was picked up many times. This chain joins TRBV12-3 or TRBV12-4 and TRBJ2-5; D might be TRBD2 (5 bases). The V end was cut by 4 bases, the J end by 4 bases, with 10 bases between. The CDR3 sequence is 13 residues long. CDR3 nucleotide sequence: TGTGCCAGCAGTTCCGGCGAGGGAGAGACCCAGTACTTC. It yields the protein CASSSGEGETQYF.

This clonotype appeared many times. CDR3 DNA sequence: TGTGCCAGCAGCTTATCGACAAGCGGGAGGGCACTCACAGATACGCAGTATTTT. Its protein is CASSLSTSGRALTDTQYF. The chain couples TRBV7-8 to TRBJ2-3; the match to TRBD2 covers 10 bases. CDR3 length: 18 amino acids. Germline CDR1 reads SGHVS; CDR2 reads FQNEAQ. Trimming at V came to 2 bases and at J to 2 bases, leaving 10 bases not matched to a gene.

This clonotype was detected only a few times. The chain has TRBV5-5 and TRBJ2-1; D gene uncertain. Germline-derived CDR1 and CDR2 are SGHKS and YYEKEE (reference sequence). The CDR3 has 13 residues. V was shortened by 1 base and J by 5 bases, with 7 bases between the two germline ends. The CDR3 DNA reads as TGTGCCAGCAGCTTGTTGGCGGACAATGAGCAGTTCTTC. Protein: CASSLLADNEQFF.

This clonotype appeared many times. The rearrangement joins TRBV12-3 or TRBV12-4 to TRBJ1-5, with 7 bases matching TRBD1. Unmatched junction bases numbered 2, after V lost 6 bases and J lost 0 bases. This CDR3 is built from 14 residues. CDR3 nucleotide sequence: TGTGCCAGCAGGCAGGGGGTTAGCAATCAGCCCCAGCATTTT. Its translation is CASRQGVSNQPQHF.

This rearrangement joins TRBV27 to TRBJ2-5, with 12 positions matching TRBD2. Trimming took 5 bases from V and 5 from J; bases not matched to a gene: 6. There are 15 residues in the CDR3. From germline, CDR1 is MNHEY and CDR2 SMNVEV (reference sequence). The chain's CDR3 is CASSQTSGGGETQYF. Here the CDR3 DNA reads TGTGCCAGCAGTCAGACTAGCGGGGGAGGGGAGACCCAGTACTTC.

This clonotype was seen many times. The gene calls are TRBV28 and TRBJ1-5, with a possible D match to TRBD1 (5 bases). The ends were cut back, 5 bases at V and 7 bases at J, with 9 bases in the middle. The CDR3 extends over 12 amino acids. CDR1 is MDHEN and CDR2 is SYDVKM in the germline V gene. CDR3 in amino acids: CASSLYRQPQHF. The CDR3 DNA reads TGTGCCAGCAGTCTGTACAGGCAGCCCCAGCATTTT.

Here the CDR3 DNA reads TGTGCCAGCAGCTTAGTCGGTAGGGAGGGTCCGTACGAGCAGTACTTC. Residues: CASSLVGREGPYEQYF. The V gene is TRBV7-2, the J gene TRBJ2-7, with 7 bases identical to TRBD2. The CDR3 totals 16 residues. V was clipped by 1 base and J by 4 bases; unmatched bases: 10. CDR1 and CDR2 from the germline V gene are SGHTA and FQGNSA.

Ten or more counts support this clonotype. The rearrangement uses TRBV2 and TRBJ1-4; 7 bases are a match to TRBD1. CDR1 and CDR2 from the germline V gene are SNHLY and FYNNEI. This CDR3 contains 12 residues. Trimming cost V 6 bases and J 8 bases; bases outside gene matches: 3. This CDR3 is CASRRQGEKLFF. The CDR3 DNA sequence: TGTGCCAGCAGGCGACAGGGAGAAAAACTGTTTTTT.

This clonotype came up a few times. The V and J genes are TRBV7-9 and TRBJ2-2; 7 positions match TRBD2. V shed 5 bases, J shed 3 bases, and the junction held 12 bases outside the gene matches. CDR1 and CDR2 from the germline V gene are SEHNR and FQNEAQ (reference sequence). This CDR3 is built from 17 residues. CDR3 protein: CASSHPRGGLDTGELFF. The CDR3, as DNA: TGTGCCAGCAGCCATCCCCGGGGAGGGCTGGACACCGGGGAGCTGTTTTTT. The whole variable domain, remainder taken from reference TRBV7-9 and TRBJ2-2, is DTGVSQNPRHKITKRGQNVTFRCDPISEHNRLYWYRQTLGQGPEFLTYFQNEAQLEKSRLLSDRFSAERPKGSFSTLEIQRTEQGDSAMYLCASSHPRGGLDTGELFFGEGSRLTVL.

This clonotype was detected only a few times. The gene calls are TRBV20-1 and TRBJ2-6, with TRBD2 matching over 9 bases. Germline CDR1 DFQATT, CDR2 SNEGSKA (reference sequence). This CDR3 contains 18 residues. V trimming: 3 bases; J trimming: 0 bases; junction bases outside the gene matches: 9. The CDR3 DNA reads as TGCAGTGCTAGGGCCGGGACTAGCAGGTACTCTGGGGCCAACGTCCTGACTTTC. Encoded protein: CSARAGTSRYSGANVLTF.

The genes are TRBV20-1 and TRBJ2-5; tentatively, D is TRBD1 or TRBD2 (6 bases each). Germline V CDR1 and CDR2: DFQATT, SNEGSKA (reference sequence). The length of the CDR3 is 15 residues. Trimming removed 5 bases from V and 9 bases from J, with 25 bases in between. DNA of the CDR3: TGCAGTGCTCCCCGGGTCGGGGGCCTTGGGGAGGCCCAGTACTTC. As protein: CSAPRVGGLGEAQYF.

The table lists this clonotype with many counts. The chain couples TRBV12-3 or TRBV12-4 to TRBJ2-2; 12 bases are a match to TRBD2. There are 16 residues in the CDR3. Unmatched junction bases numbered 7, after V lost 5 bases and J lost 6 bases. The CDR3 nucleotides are TGTGCCAGCAGTCAAATGACTAGCGGGAGCCCCGGGGAGCTGTTTTTT. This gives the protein CASSQMTSGSPGELFF.

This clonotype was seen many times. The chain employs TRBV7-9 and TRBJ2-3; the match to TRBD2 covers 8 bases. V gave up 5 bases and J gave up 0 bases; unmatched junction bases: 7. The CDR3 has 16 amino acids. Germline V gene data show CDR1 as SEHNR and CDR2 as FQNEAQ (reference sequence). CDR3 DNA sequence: TGTGCCAGCAGCCCGCCGGGAGGGTCTAGCACAGATACGCAGTATTTT. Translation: CASSPPGGSSTDTQYF.

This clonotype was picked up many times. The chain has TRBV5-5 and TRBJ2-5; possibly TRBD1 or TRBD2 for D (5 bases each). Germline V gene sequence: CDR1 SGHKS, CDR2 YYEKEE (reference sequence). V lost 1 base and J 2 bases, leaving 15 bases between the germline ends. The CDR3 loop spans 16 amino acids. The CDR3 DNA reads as TGTGCCAGCAGCTTGAGGCGGGTCGGGGCTCAAGAGACCCAGTACTTC. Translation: CASSLRRVGAQETQYF.

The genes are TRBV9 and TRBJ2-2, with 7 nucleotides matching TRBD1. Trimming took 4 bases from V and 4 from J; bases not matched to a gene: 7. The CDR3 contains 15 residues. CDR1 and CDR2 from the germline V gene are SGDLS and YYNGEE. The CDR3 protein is CASSPRQGSTGELFF. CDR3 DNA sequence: TGTGCCAGCAGCCCCAGACAGGGATCCACCGGGGAGCTGTTTTTT.

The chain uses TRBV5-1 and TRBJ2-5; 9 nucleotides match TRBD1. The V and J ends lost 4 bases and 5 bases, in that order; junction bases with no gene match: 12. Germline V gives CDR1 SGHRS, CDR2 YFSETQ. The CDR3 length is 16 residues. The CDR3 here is CASSPYPGQGGETQYF. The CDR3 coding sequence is TGCGCCAGCAGCCCGTACCCGGGACAGGGCGGGGAGACCCAGTACTTC.

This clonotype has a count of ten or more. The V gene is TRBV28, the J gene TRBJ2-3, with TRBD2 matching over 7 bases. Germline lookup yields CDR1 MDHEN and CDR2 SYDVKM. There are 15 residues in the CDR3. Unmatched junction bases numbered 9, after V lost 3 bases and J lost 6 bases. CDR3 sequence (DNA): TGTGCCAGCAGTTTGTCTGGCGGGAGTCGTGATACGCAGTATTTT. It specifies CASSLSGGSRDTQYF.

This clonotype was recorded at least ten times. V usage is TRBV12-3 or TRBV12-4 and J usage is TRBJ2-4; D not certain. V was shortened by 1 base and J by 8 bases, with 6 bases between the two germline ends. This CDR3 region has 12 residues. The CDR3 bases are TGTGCCAGCAGTTTAGGTTTAGACATTCAGTACTTC. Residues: CASSLGLDIQYF.